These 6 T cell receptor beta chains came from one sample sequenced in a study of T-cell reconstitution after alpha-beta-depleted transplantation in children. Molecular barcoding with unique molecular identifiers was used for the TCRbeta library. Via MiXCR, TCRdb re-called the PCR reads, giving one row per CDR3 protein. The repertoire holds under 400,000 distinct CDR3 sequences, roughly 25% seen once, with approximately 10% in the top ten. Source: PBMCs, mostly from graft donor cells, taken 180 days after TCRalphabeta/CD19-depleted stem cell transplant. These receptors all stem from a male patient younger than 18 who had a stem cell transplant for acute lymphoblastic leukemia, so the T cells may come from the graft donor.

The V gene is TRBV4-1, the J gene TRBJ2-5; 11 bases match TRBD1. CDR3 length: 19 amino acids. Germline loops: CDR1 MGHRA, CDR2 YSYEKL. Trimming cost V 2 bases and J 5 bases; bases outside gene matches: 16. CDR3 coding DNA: TGCGCCAGCAGCCAACCCCCCGGGACAGGGGGTTCTTGGTTCGAGACCCAGTACTTC. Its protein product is CASSQPPGTGGSWFETQYF.

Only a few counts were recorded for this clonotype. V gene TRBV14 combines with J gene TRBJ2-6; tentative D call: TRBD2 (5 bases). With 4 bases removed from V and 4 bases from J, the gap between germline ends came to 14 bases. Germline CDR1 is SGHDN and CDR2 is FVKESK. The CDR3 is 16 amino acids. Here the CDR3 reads CASSLRRSLGANVLTF. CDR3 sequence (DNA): TGTGCCAGCAGCCTCCGGAGGAGTCTGGGGGCCAACGTCCTGACTTTC.

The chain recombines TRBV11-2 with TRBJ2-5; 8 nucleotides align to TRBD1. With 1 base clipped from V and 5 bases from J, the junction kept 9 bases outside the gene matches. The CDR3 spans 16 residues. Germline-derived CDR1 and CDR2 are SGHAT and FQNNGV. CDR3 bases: TGTGCCAGCAGCTTAGTCGGAGGCAGGGGGCTGGAGACCCAGTACTTC. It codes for CASSLVGGRGLETQYF.

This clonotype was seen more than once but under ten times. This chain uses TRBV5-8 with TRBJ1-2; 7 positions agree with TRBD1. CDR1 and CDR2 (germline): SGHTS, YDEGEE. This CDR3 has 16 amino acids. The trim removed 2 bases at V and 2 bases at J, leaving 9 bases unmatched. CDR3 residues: CASSFDRVLVNYGYTF. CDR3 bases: TGTGCCAGCAGCTTTGACAGGGTCCTAGTGAACTATGGCTACACCTTC.

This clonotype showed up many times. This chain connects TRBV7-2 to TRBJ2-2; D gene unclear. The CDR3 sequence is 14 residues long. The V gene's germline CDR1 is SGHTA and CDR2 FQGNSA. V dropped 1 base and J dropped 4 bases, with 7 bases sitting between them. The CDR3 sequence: CASSLEVPTGELFF. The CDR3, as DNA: TGTGCCAGCAGCTTAGAGGTCCCCACCGGGGAGCTGTTTTTT.

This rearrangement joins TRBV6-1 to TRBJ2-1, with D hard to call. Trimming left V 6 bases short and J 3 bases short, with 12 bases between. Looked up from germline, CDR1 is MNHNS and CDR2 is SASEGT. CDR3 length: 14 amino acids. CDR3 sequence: CASSSRLIYNEQFF. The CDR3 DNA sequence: TGTGCCAGCAGCAGTCGACTGATCTACAATGAGCAGTTCTTC.